Listed below are T cell receptor beta chains from one sample, sequenced in a study of blood T cell repertoires in COVID-19. Data came from immunoSEQ multiplex PCR; TCRdb stores just in-frame clones and leaves some out. The profile shows 230,000 or so clones, about four fifths of them singletons. Input material: peripheral blood. The origin of the receptors is a woman over 75 with COVID-19, enrolled during active disease. Both conserved end residues are trimmed from each CDR3. D genes are given only for firm matches.

v_gene: TRBV5-4
d_gene: .
j_gene: TRBJ1-2
CDR3aa: ASSLWQDGYT

v_gene: TRBV5-1
d_gene: .
j_gene: TRBJ1-2
CDR3aa: ASSLGNRDGYT

v_gene: TRBV18
d_gene: TRBD1
j_gene: TRBJ2-3
CDR3aa: ASSPPKGQGVTDTQY

v_gene: TRBV11-3
d_gene: TRBD2
j_gene: TRBJ2-3
CDR3aa: ASSYGGGAGTDTQY

v_gene: TRBV6-2/TRBV6-3
d_gene: .
j_gene: TRBJ1-6
CDR3aa: ASSRALSTGNSPLH

v_gene: TRBV9
d_gene: .
j_gene: TRBJ1-2
CDR3aa: ASSVDQGGNYGYT

v_gene: TRBV7-8
d_gene: TRBD1
j_gene: TRBJ1-6
CDR3aa: ASSRGTGGNSPLH

v_gene: TRBV7-2
d_gene: TRBD2
j_gene: TRBJ2-3
CDR3aa: ASSLASGGATDTQY

v_gene: TRBV28
d_gene: TRBD2
j_gene: TRBJ2-2
CDR3aa: AVAGAGELF

v_gene: TRBV11-3
d_gene: TRBD2
j_gene: TRBJ2-3
CDR3aa: ASSGSGTSGADTQY

v_gene: TRBV7-9
d_gene: .
j_gene: TRBJ1-1
CDR3aa: ASSPGGNFNTEAF

v_gene: TRBV5-1
d_gene: TRBD1
j_gene: TRBJ1-1
CDR3aa: ASSRDSMNTEAF

v_gene: TRBV29-1
d_gene: .
j_gene: TRBJ1-2
CDR3aa: SVEGRSGGYT

v_gene: TRBV7-2
d_gene: .
j_gene: TRBJ2-1
CDR3aa: ASSRTTNEQF

v_gene: TRBV11-1
d_gene: .
j_gene: TRBJ2-1
CDR3aa: ASSARLDSDEQF

v_gene: TRBV18
d_gene: TRBD1
j_gene: TRBJ1-5
CDR3aa: ASSPQRGMPGGSDNQPQH

v_gene: TRBV28
d_gene: .
j_gene: TRBJ1-4
CDR3aa: ASTPFEFATDNEKLF

v_gene: TRBV3-1/TRBV3-2
d_gene: TRBD1
j_gene: TRBJ2-3
CDR3aa: ASSPRGQGTSDTQY

v_gene: TRBV7-9
d_gene: TRBD1
j_gene: TRBJ1-1
CDR3aa: ASSSGQVLSDTEAF

v_gene: TRBV25-1
d_gene: .
j_gene: TRBJ1-6
CDR3aa: ASSEYETSFPLH

v_gene: TRBV6-5
d_gene: .
j_gene: TRBJ1-1
CDR3aa: ASSSPGGRTEAF

v_gene: TRBV12-3/TRBV12-4
d_gene: .
j_gene: TRBJ2-7
CDR3aa: ASSLGPPYEQY

v_gene: TRBV28
d_gene: TRBD2
j_gene: TRBJ2-7
CDR3aa: ASSRGGAGPSGYEQY

v_gene: TRBV18
d_gene: .
j_gene: TRBJ2-2
CDR3aa: ASSPDSLGVSGELF

v_gene: TRBV28
d_gene: .
j_gene: TRBJ1-2
CDR3aa: ASSPAWGGLGNYGYT

v_gene: TRBV27
d_gene: .
j_gene: TRBJ1-2
CDR3aa: ASSPGSSYGYT

v_gene: TRBV5-4
d_gene: .
j_gene: TRBJ1-2
CDR3aa: ASSFQDRTAGYT

v_gene: TRBV5-1
d_gene: TRBD2
j_gene: TRBJ2-3
CDR3aa: ASSFWTSGGPAAY

v_gene: TRBV3-1/TRBV3-2
d_gene: TRBD2
j_gene: TRBJ2-4
CDR3aa: ASSYSGGADIQY

v_gene: TRBV4-1
d_gene: .
j_gene: TRBJ1-3
CDR3aa: ASSLRGSSGNTIY

v_gene: TRBV9
d_gene: TRBD1
j_gene: TRBJ1-6
CDR3aa: ASSSRQGSSSPLH

v_gene: TRBV6-5
d_gene: .
j_gene: TRBJ1-5
CDR3aa: ASSLQGRNQPQH